These 5 T cell receptor beta chains share one sample of origin, sequenced in a study of chemoradiotherapy in HPV16-positive cancers. TCRdb keeps only in-frame clones here, not all; method: immunoSEQ multiplex PCR. The table shows under 6,500 clones, with around 83% occurring only once. Sequencing used tumor tissue, obtained from a patient who underwent chemoradiotherapy. These receptors were taken from a human donor with HPV-associated anogenital cancer.

This chain links TRBV5-6 with TRBJ2-1, with 9 bases that match TRBD2. Germline assignment: CDR1 SGHDT and CDR2 YYEEEE. V was pared by 0 bases and J by 8 bases, with 6 bases of the junction left unmatched. This CDR3 is built from 15 residues. CDR3 sequence (DNA): TGTGCCAGCAGCTTGGGGGGCGGGAGGGACGATGAGCAGTTCTTC. Amino acid sequence: CASSLGGGRDDEQFF.

This clone was recorded a few times. The chain uses TRBV4-3 and TRBJ2-7; 7 bases line up with TRBD2. The CDR3 spans 15 residues. V was pared by 4 bases and J by 1 base, with 7 bases of the junction left unmatched. Germline V gene data show CDR1 as LGHNA and CDR2 as YSLEER. CDR3 amino acids: CASSPGGGRSYEQYF. The CDR3 bases are TGCGCCAGCAGCCCGGGAGGAGGTAGGTCCTACGAGCAGTACTTC.

This sequence joins TRBV7-2 and TRBJ1-5, with D possibly being TRBD1 (6 bases). Germline V CDR1 and CDR2: SGHTA, FQGNSA. The CDR3 length is 13 residues. V lost 8 bases, J lost 11 bases, and 19 bases lay in between. The CDR3 bases are TGTGCCAGCGCAAAAGGACAGTCCTCCACCCAGCATTTT. This translates into CASAKGQSSTQHF.

The V and J genes are TRBV27 and TRBJ1-2, with 7 bases lining up with TRBD1. J was trimmed by 5 bases and V by 5 bases; bases with no gene match: 5. Germline loops: CDR1 MNHEY, CDR2 SMNVEV (reference sequence). The CDR3 runs to 13 residues. CDR3 sequence: CASSQTGDYGYTF. The CDR3 DNA reads as TGTGCCAGCAGTCAAACAGGGGATTATGGCTACACCTTC.

This sequence joins TRBV7-2 and TRBJ2-3; D remains ambiguous. Between the trimmed V and J ends, which lost 7 bases and 0 bases, there was a span of 17 bases. The CDR3 has 16 amino acids. Germline assignment: CDR1 SGHTA and CDR2 FQGNSA. In DNA, the CDR3 is TGTGCCAGCACCTCTTTTACCGGATCTAGCACAGATACGCAGTATTTT. Translation: CASTSFTGSSTDTQYF. Combining the CDR3 with reference TRBV7-2 and TRBJ2-3 gives the whole variable domain GAGVSQSPSNKVTEKGKDVELRCDPISGHTALYWYRQSLGQGLEFLIYFQGNSAPDKSGLPSDRFSAERTGGSVSTLTIQRTQQEDSAVYLCASTSFTGSSTDTQYFGPGTRLTVL.